These 14 T cell receptor beta chains came from one sample sequenced in a study of beta chain bispecific antibodies for T cell cancers. Either OKT3 anti-CD3 antibody or CD3/CD28 beads expanded T cells from blood mononuclear cells over roughly 3 days. Study outcomes and limitations: Normal T cells contributed less of the targeted TRBV signal than the leukemia cells did. The TRBV12-3 share of total TRBV signal fell approximately 99% after anti-TRBV12 rather than anti-CD19 exposure.

TCRdb ran MiXCR on the 5' RACE reads and lists one entry per CDR3 protein. Among about 20,000 distinct CDR3 sequences listed, 2% to 2.5% were seen once. No antigen has been assigned to these receptors. The sequenced sample was healthy donor T cells cultured with leukemia cells, obtained from a culture containing a bispecific antibody targeting TCR Vbeta12. All receptors derive from a human donor in good health. Some clones in this sample may be carry-over from other donors' samples.

This clonotype was seen a few times. This chain uses TRBV18 with TRBJ2-1; 9 nucleotides line up with TRBD2. V lost 0 bases and J lost 7; bases outside the gene matches: 16. The germline gives CDR1 KGHSH, CDR2 LQKENI. The CDR3 sequence is 19 residues long. CDR3 DNA: TGTGCCAGCTCACCACCGAACGACAGGGTCCGCGGGGGGGGGAATGAGCAGTTCTTC. Translated: CASSPPNDRVRGGGNEQFF.

This chain joins TRBV19 and TRBJ1-1; 7 bases align to TRBD1. After removal of 10 bases from V and 2 bases from J, the junction contained 4 bases not matched to a gene. Germline V gene data show CDR1 as LNHDA and CDR2 as SQIVND (reference sequence). The CDR3 length is 12 residues. The CDR3 nucleotides are TGTGCCACAGGACAGGCCAACACTGAAGCTTTCTTT. Translating gives CATGQANTEAFF. Based on the CDR3 plus reference TRBV19 and TRBJ1-1, the full variable domain is DGGITQSPKYLFRKEGQNVTLSCEQNLNHDAMYWYRQDPGQGLRLIYYSQIVNDFQKGDIAEGYSVSREKKESFPLTVTSAQKNPTAFYLCATGQANTEAFFGQGTRLTVV.

This clonotype was seen at least ten times. The rearrangement links TRBV7-9 to TRBJ2-1, with 9 nucleotides matching TRBD2. Germline V gives CDR1 SEHNR, CDR2 FQNEAQ (reference sequence). J lost 7 bases, V lost 5 bases, and 12 bases had no gene match. This CDR3 is built from 16 residues. This CDR3 reads CASSRWSSGGSNEQFF. CDR3 DNA sequence: TGTGCCAGCAGCCGATGGTCGAGCGGGGGGTCGAATGAGCAGTTCTTC.

The chain is built from TRBV5-4 and TRBJ1-2; 8 nucleotides align to TRBD1. Unmatched junction bases numbered 10, after V lost 4 bases and J lost 8 bases. Looked up from germline, CDR1 is SGHNT and CDR2 is YYREEE (reference sequence). The CDR3 is made up of 14 amino acids. Written as DNA, the CDR3 is TGTGCCAGCAGCCCTCTAGACAGGGGAGGAGGCTACACCTTC. Its protein is CASSPLDRGGGYTF.

Many counts were recorded for this clonotype. The chain uses TRBV15 and TRBJ1-3; D possibly corresponds to TRBD1 (5 bases). The length of the CDR3 is 14 residues. CDR1 and CDR2 (germline): LNHNV, YYDKDF (reference sequence). V shed 0 bases and J shed 4 bases, with 7 bases lying between them. CDR3 loop: CATSRETGGNTIYF. CDR3 coding DNA: TGTGCCACCAGCAGAGAAACAGGCGGAAACACCATATATTTT.

V usage is TRBV30 and J usage is TRBJ1-1; 7 bases line up with TRBD1. The CDR3 spans 13 residues. Trimming took 5 bases from V and 8 from J; bases not matched to a gene: 11. Germline values: CDR1 GTSNPN, CDR2 SVGIG (reference sequence). This CDR3 is CAWDRVRGAEAFF. CDR3 in DNA: TGTGCCTGGGACAGGGTTCGAGGGGCCGAAGCTTTCTTT.

There are many counts of this clonotype. The V call is TRBV3-1, the J call TRBJ2-3; no firm D call. This CDR3 is 13 amino acids long. Germline V CDR1 and CDR2: LGHDT, YNNKEL (reference sequence). V lost 0 bases, J lost 5 bases, and 6 bases lay in between. CDR3: CASSQDWGDTQYF. CDR3 nucleotides: TGTGCCAGCAGCCAAGATTGGGGAGATACGCAGTATTTT.

V is TRBV20-1 and J is TRBJ2-5, with 8 bases fitting TRBD2. V gave up 0 bases and J gave up 0 bases; unmatched junction bases: 15. Germline V gene data show CDR1 as DFQATT and CDR2 as SNEGSKA (reference sequence). The CDR3 extends over 19 amino acids. The CDR3 DNA is TGCAGTGCTAGAGATACCCCCGGAGTTAGCGGGGACTACCAAGAGACCCAGTACTTC. This gives the protein CSARDTPGVSGDYQETQYF.

V and J are TRBV7-9 and TRBJ2-7; no firm D call. V lost 0 bases, J lost 6 bases, and 15 bases lay in between. Looked up from germline, CDR1 is SEHNR and CDR2 is FQNEAQ (reference sequence). The CDR3 contains 15 residues. The CDR3 nucleotides are TGTGCCAGCAGCTTAGCCGGCCCGGCCCCGCTCGAGCAGTACTTC. Protein sequence: CASSLAGPAPLEQYF.

There are many counts of this clonotype. The J gene is TRBJ2-3, the V gene TRBV5-1, with TRBD2 matching 11 bases. The CDR3 totals 17 residues. V lost 4 bases to trimming and J lost 7 bases; unmatched junction nucleotides: 14. CDR1 SGHRS and CDR2 YFSETQ come from the germline V gene. CDR3 DNA: TGCGCCAGCAGCGCGCCTCTAGCGGGGGGTTTGGTTAATACGCAGTATTTT. Protein product: CASSAPLAGGLVNTQYF. The complete variable domain, with remaining parts taken from reference TRBV5-1 and TRBJ2-3, reads KAGVTQTPRYLIKTRGQQVTLSCSPISGHRSVSWYQQTPGQGLQFLFEYFSETQRNKGNFPGRFSGRQFSNSRSEMNVSTLELGDSALYLCASSAPLAGGLVNTQYFGPGTRLTVL.

This clonotype is categorized as medium-sized. The chain employs TRBV27 and TRBJ2-2, with D unclear. The CDR3 is made up of 12 amino acids. V lost 4 bases and J 4 bases, leaving 4 bases between the germline ends. Germline lookup yields CDR1 MNHEY and CDR2 SMNVEV (reference sequence). CDR3 residues: CASSWGTGELFF. As DNA, the CDR3 is TGTGCCAGCAGTTGGGGCACCGGGGAGCTGTTTTTT.

This clonotype was counted at least ten times. V is TRBV3-1 and J is TRBJ1-1; 8 nucleotides match TRBD1. Trimming removed 4 bases from V and 6 bases from J; junction bases left unmatched: 19. Germline V gene sequence: CDR1 LGHDT, CDR2 YNNKEL (reference sequence). CDR3 length equals 18 residues. CDR3 protein: CASSREERNDRGTAEAFF. CDR3 DNA sequence: TGTGCCAGCAGCCGAGAGGAGCGGAACGACAGGGGTACGGCTGAAGCTTTCTTT.

This clonotype appeared many times. The J gene is TRBJ2-7, the V gene TRBV5-1, with TRBD2 matching 7 bases. CDR3 length: 15 amino acids. J gave up 3 bases and V 4 bases, and 10 bases lay outside the gene matches. CDR1 is SGHRS, CDR2 YFSETQ, per germline. In nucleotides, the CDR3 is TGCGCCAGCAGCCCCGCCGGGACTAAAAACTACGAGCAGTACTTC. Translated, it gives CASSPAGTKNYEQYF.

This clonotype was counted at least ten times. The rearrangement uses TRBV30 and TRBJ2-7; D is uncertain. The CDR3 contains 13 residues. Trimming took 3 bases from V and 5 from J, leaving 14 bases between them. The germline V gene has CDR1 GTSNPN and CDR2 SVGIG (reference sequence). CDR3 sequence: CAWRGPPGHEQYF. In DNA, the CDR3 is TGTGCCTGGAGAGGGCCCCCTGGGCACGAGCAGTACTTC.